This is a list of T cell receptor beta chains from one sample in a study of blood T cell repertoires in COVID-19. Method: immunoSEQ multiplex PCR; TCRdb's copy keeps in-frame clones and lacks some. Among about 280,000 clones listed, about four fifths were seen once. The sample comprised PBMCs or T cells enriched from blood (not recorded which). Receptors were obtained from a man aged 35 to 55 who had been exposed to COVID-19. CDR3s include the opening cysteine and the closing phenylalanine or tryptophan. A D gene is named only where the DNA matches it firmly. Rows may omit the clone size; those that give it use once, few, many or a size class.

TRBV7-6	TRBJ2-5	.	.	CASTLEGLGPQYF	TGTGCCAGCACCCTGGAGGGACTGGGACCCCAGTACTTC
TRBV6-5	TRBJ1-2	.	.	CASSYGQGYTF	TGTGCCAGCAGTTACGGACAGGGCTACACCTTC
TRBV11-3	TRBJ1-2	.	once	CASSLLGQAQGYTF	TGTGCCAGCAGCTTACTGGGACAAGCCCAAGGCTACACCTTC
TRBV5-6	TRBJ2-5	TRBD1	few	CASSRTGLTWYQETQYF	TGTGCCAGCAGCCGGACAGGTTTAACGTGGTACCAAGAGACCCAGTACTTC
TRBV19	TRBJ2-5	TRBD2	.	CASEVAGGLRETQYF	TGTGCCAGCGAGGTAGCGGGAGGGCTCCGGGAGACCCAGTACTTC
TRBV28	TRBJ1-6	.	.	CASSPYGGRVTSPLHF	TGTGCCAGCAGTCCCTATGGTGGGCGGGTTACTTCACCCCTCCACTTT
TRBV12-3/TRBV12-4	TRBJ2-2	.	few	CASNRGTGELFF	TGTGCCAGCAATCGGGGCACCGGGGAGCTGTTTTTT
TRBV5-6	TRBJ2-2	.	.	CASSLEWTGELFF	TGTGCCAGCAGCCTAGAGTGGACCGGGGAGCTGTTTTTT
TRBV5-4	TRBJ2-7	TRBD2	.	CASSLKVHSGSSGYEQYF	TGTGCCAGCAGCTTGAAGGTCCATAGCGGGAGCTCGGGCTACGAGCAGTACTTC
TRBV13	TRBJ2-7	TRBD2	.	CASSFGGEGRKQYF	TGTGCCAGCAGCTTTGGGGGGGAGGGCCGCAAGCAGTACTTC
TRBV7-3	TRBJ2-2	TRBD1	.	CASSRDSANTGELFF	TGTGCCAGCAGCCGGGACAGCGCGAACACCGGGGAGCTGTTTTTT
TRBV19	TRBJ2-7	TRBD1	.	CASSSTGQVSYEQYF	TGTGCCAGTAGTAGCACGGGACAGGTCTCCTACGAGCAGTACTTC
TRBV5-1	TRBJ1-2	.	.	CASSPTRDGYTF	TGCGCCAGCAGCCCCACGAGGGATGGCTACACCTTC
TRBV6-4	TRBJ2-3	TRBD2	.	CASSEAGGATDTQYF	TGTGCCAGCAGTGAAGCGGGAGGGGCGACAGATACGCAGTATTTT
TRBV11-3	TRBJ1-3	TRBD1	few	CASSPGQGPGNTIYF	TGTGCCAGCAGCCCAGGACAGGGTCCTGGAAACACCATATATTTT
TRBV9	TRBJ1-4	.	.	CASSESGGEKLFF	TGTGCCAGCAGCGAATCGGGGGGTGAAAAACTGTTTTTT
TRBV7-6	TRBJ2-7	TRBD2	.	CASGTSGSYEQYF	TGTGCCAGTGGGACTAGCGGTTCCTACGAGCAGTACTTC
TRBV10-1	TRBJ2-1	TRBD2	.	CASSAIPSGGWNEQFF	TGCGCCAGCAGTGCCATACCCAGCGGGGGCTGGAATGAGCAGTTCTTC
TRBV4-2	TRBJ2-7	.	.	CASSQDIAGTSSYEQYF	TGTGCCAGCAGCCAAGACATCGCCGGGACAAGCTCCTACGAGCAGTACTTC
TRBV7-6	TRBJ1-2	.	few	CASSLEDSGGYTF	TGTGCCAGCAGCTTAGAGGACAGCGGAGGCTACACCTTC
TRBV30	TRBJ1-5	.	few	CAWSVGPGFDQPQHF	TGTGCCTGGAGTGTTGGTCCGGGGTTTGATCAGCCCCAGCATTTT
TRBV4-1	TRBJ1-1	.	.	CASSQDIAKGVGAFF	TGCGCCAGCAGCCAAGATATCGCTAAAGGGGTTGGAGCTTTCTTT
TRBV7-3	TRBJ2-1	.	.	CASSGLYNEQFF	TGTGCCAGCAGCGGACTATACAATGAGCAGTTCTTC
TRBV2	TRBJ2-1	TRBD2	.	CASTSGRFGLKFF	TGTGCCAGCACTAGCGGGAGATTCGGGCTGAAGTTCTTC
TRBV2	TRBJ1-5	TRBD1	few	CASSSGTGVQPQHF	TGTGCCAGCAGCTCCGGGACAGGGGTTCAGCCCCAGCATTTT
TRBV16	TRBJ2-1	TRBD2	.	CASSRSSGNYNEQFF	TGTGCCAGCAGCCGATCTAGCGGAAACTACAATGAGCAGTTCTTC
TRBV7-3	TRBJ2-1	.	few	CASSPAGGIYNEQFF	TGTGCCAGCAGCCCGGCGGGCGGAATCTACAATGAGCAGTTCTTC
TRBV5-1	TRBJ2-2	TRBD1	.	CASSPRGQVNTGELFF	TGCGCCAGCAGCCCGAGGGGACAGGTTAACACCGGGGAGCTGTTTTTT
TRBV9	TRBJ2-7	TRBD2	.	CASSPETSGYEQYF	TGTGCCAGCAGCCCAGAGACTAGCGGCTACGAGCAGTACTTC
TRBV27	TRBJ1-5	.	.	CASSKIGGRGNQPQHF	TGTGCCAGCAGTAAGATCGGGGGGCGCGGGAATCAGCCCCAGCATTTT
TRBV19	TRBJ1-1	TRBD1	few	CASSSGTGRVRTEAFF	TGTGCCAGTAGTTCCGGGACAGGGCGAGTTCGGACTGAAGCTTTCTTT
TRBV10-2	TRBJ2-7	.	.	CASSGRKGAYEQYF	TGCGCCAGCTCAGGAAGGAAAGGGGCTTACGAGCAGTACTTC
TRBV6-5	TRBJ2-1	TRBD1	.	CASRQGVSLYNEQFF	TGTGCCAGCCGACAGGGAGTTTCTTTGTACAATGAGCAGTTCTTC
TRBV7-6	TRBJ2-7	TRBD2	.	CASSGLAGTTYEQYF	TGTGCCAGCAGCGGACTAGCGGGAACAACCTACGAGCAGTACTTC
TRBV2	TRBJ2-3	TRBD2	.	CASEREVPDTQYF	TGTGCCAGTGAGCGGGAGGTGCCAGATACGCAGTATTTT
TRBV7-9	TRBJ1-1	TRBD1	.	CASSLAGGSSRQGDTAFF	TGTGCCAGCAGCTTAGCCGGGGGTTCCTCAAGACAGGGTGATACGGCTTTCTTT
TRBV5-6	TRBJ1-6	TRBD1	few	CASRTGASPLHF	TGTGCCAGTAGGACAGGTGCTTCACCCCTCCACTTT
TRBV7-8	TRBJ2-3	.	once	CASSLSGDSFTDTQYF	TGTGCCAGCAGCTTATCCGGCGACAGCTTCACAGATACGCAGTATTTT
TRBV9	TRBJ1-6	.	.	CASSLTGTLGSPLHF	TGTGCCAGCAGCCTTACGGGGACATTGGGGTCACCCCTCCACTTT
TRBV24-1	TRBJ2-7	.	.	CATSEVAGRSYEQYF	TGTGCCACCAGTGAGGTGGCGGGACGCTCCTACGAGCAGTACTTC
TRBV27	TRBJ1-1	.	.	CASSLSRGVDTEAFF	TGTGCCAGCAGTTTATCCCGGGGGGTCGACACTGAAGCTTTCTTT
TRBV30	TRBJ1-2	.	.	CAWSVRRPGIGYTF	TGTGCCTGGAGTGTACGTCGGCCGGGGATTGGCTACACCTTC
TRBV6-5	TRBJ1-2	.	once	CASSYISSQGYTF	TGTGCCAGCAGTTACATCTCGTCCCAGGGCTACACCTTC
TRBV29-1	TRBJ2-2	.	.	CSVRPGAGELFF	TGCAGCGTTCGCCCAGGCGCCGGGGAGCTGTTTTTT
TRBV3-1/TRBV3-2	TRBJ2-7	.	.	CASSSSALAVSLYF	TGTGCCAGCAGCTCCTCTGCACTAGCCGTCTCGTTGTACTTC
TRBV6-5	TRBJ1-1	.	.	CASSRGIETEAFF	TGTGCCAGCAGTAGGGGGATTGAGACTGAAGCTTTCTTT
TRBV7-8	TRBJ2-3	TRBD2	.	CASSLKYGLAGGPDTQYF	TGTGCCAGCAGCTTAAAATACGGGCTAGCGGGAGGGCCAGATACGCAGTATTTT
TRBV24-1	TRBJ1-2	TRBD1	.	CATNAGTGNYGYTF	TGTGCCACGAACGCCGGGACAGGGAACTATGGCTACACCTTC
TRBV12-3/TRBV12-4	TRBJ2-4	TRBD1	.	CASSRDSGIQYF	TGTGCCAGCAGTCGGGACAGTGGCATTCAGTACTTC
TRBV9	TRBJ2-3	TRBD2	once	CASGRGDTQYF	TGTGCCAGCGGGAGGGGAGATACGCAGTATTTT
TRBV11-3	TRBJ2-2	TRBD2	few	CASRFTASGRPNTGELFF	TGTGCCAGCAGATTTACGGCTAGCGGGAGGCCTAACACCGGGGAGCTGTTTTTT
TRBV10-2	TRBJ2-5	.	.	CASSEGRWETQYF	TGCGCCAGCAGTGAGGGCAGATGGGAGACCCAGTACTTC
TRBV3-1/TRBV3-2	TRBJ1-1	.	.	CASSQDSRSMNTEAFF	TGTGCCAGCAGCCAAGATAGCCGATCCATGAACACTGAAGCTTTCTTT
TRBV5-1	TRBJ2-7	TRBD2	.	CASSHGGGSGKGYEQYF	TGCGCCAGCAGCCATGGAGGGGGTAGCGGGAAAGGTTACGAGCAGTACTTC
TRBV10-1	TRBJ2-1	.	.	CASSKGLVAEQFF	TGCGCCAGCAGTAAAGGACTCGTCGCTGAGCAGTTCTTC
TRBV5-5	TRBJ1-1	.	.	CASSVGTNTEAFF	TGTGCCAGCAGCGTTGGGACTAACACTGAAGCTTTCTTT
TRBV24-1	TRBJ1-5	.	.	CATSQQGGGQPQHF	TGTGCCACCAGTCAGCAGGGCGGGGGTCAGCCCCAGCATTTT
TRBV5-4	TRBJ2-7	.	.	CAIKMAGGTYEQYF	TGTGCCATCAAGATGGCAGGTGGAACCTACGAGCAGTACTTC
TRBV5-1	TRBJ1-1	.	.	CASSLDVGLTEAFF	TGCGCCAGCAGCTTGGACGTCGGACTCACTGAAGCTTTCTTT